The 25 T cell receptor beta chains presented below share a single source sample, sequenced in a study of blood T cell repertoires in COVID-19. Sequencing used immunoSEQ multiplex PCR; TCRdb keeps in-frame clones, though not all of them. This sample yields tens of thousands of clones, of which roughly 80% are seen a single time; over 5.5% belongs to the top ten. The specimen was peripheral blood. Every receptor here comes from a human donor in a cohort sampled during active or convalescent COVID-19.

The genes are TRBV10-3 and TRBJ1-1, with 7 bases matching TRBD1. Germline V gene sequence: CDR1 ENHRY, CDR2 SYGVKD. The CDR3 is made up of 15 amino acids. J was trimmed by 6 bases and V by 0 bases; bases with no gene match: 7. The chain's CDR3 is CAISESTGKGAEAFF. CDR3 in DNA: TGTGCCATCAGTGAGTCGACAGGGAAGGGGGCTGAAGCTTTCTTT.

The CDR3 is CASSQGGAYNEQFF. For the CDR3, the DNA is TGTGCCAGCAGCCAAGGGGGCGCATACAATGAGCAGTTCTTC. This chain uses TRBV3-1 (or the pseudogene TRBV3-2) with TRBJ2-1; TRBD1 is a possible D gene (5 bases). This CDR3 region has 14 residues. The V end lost 1 base, the J end lost 4 bases, and 8 bases lay between the germline ends. Germline assignment: CDR1 LGHDT and CDR2 YNNKEL (reference sequence).

CDR3 DNA: TGTGCCAGCAGCTTGGCCGGCACCTCAGGCAGTCAGCCCCAGCATTTT. This translates into CASSLAGTSGSQPQHF. V and J are TRBV5-6 and TRBJ1-5; D uncertain. This CDR3 comprises 16 residues. The germline CDR1 and CDR2 sequences are SGHDT and YYEEEE. The V gene lost 0 bases and the J gene lost 6 bases, with 16 bases spanning the gap.

V gene TRBV6-2 or TRBV6-3 combines with J gene TRBJ1-1; TRBD1 aligns across 9 bases. V was pared by 2 bases and J by 5 bases, with 3 bases of the junction left unmatched. In germline, CDR1 is MNHEY, CDR2 SVGEGT. The CDR3 consists of 14 residues. The CDR3 DNA is TGTGCCAGCAGTTACACGGGACAGGGTACTGAAGCTTTCTTT. This translates into CASSYTGQGTEAFF.

This chain connects TRBV9 to TRBJ1-5; D is possibly TRBD1 (6 bases). Germline assignment: CDR1 SGDLS and CDR2 YYNGEE. This CDR3 has 17 amino acids. Trimming left V 10 bases short and J 3 bases short, with 26 bases between. CDR3 loop: CAHIDRSQGFDNQPQHF. CDR3 coding DNA: TGTGCCCATATCGACAGGTCCCAGGGATTTGACAATCAGCCCCAGCATTTT. The full variable domain, its missing parts supplied by reference TRBV9 and TRBJ1-5, is DSGVTQTPKHLITATGQRVTLRCSPRSGDLSVYWYQQSLDQGLQFLIQYYNGEERAKGNILERFSAQQFPDLHSELNLSSLELGDSALYFCAHIDRSQGFDNQPQHFGDGTRLSIL.

This CDR3 reads CASSQDTGKVGEKLFF. The DNA for the CDR3 is TGCGCCAGCAGCCAAGACACAGGGAAAGTCGGTGAAAAACTGTTTTTT. The chain carries TRBV4-3 and TRBJ1-4, with D maybe TRBD1 (6 bases). V was clipped by 0 bases and J by 7 bases, with 15 bases between them. The germline gives CDR1 LGHNA, CDR2 YSLEER. The CDR3 length is 16 residues.

As for this clone: The same CDR3 also results from other DNA sequences found in this sample. The chain uses TRBV7-9 and TRBJ2-3, with D possibly being TRBD2 (6 bases). The CDR3 extends over 14 amino acids. From germline, CDR1 is SEHNR and CDR2 FQNEAQ (reference sequence). The ends were cut back, 5 bases at V and 2 bases at J, with 11 bases in the middle. The CDR3 reads CASSLEGSTDTQYF. CDR3 coding DNA: TGTGCCAGCAGCCTGGAGGGGTCCACAGATACGCAGTATTTT.

The chain combines TRBV4-1 with TRBJ1-1, with 8 bases aligning to TRBD1. The CDR3 totals 14 residues. After removal of 7 bases from V and 4 bases from J, the junction contained 8 bases not matched to a gene. CDR1 is MGHRA, CDR2 YSYEKL, per germline. This CDR3 reads CASNHRGRGTEAFF. CDR3 DNA sequence: TGCGCCAGCAACCACAGGGGGAGAGGCACTGAAGCTTTCTTT.

V is TRBV6-2 or TRBV6-3 and J is TRBJ1-2; tentative D call: TRBD1 (6 bases). CDR1 is MNHEY and CDR2 is SVGEGT in the germline V gene. The CDR3 spans 15 residues. V was cut by 0 bases and J by 6 bases, with 14 bases left in between. CDR3 sequence reads: CASSYSWGRKDGYTF. The CDR3 nucleotides read TGTGCCAGCAGTTACTCATGGGGGCGCAAGGATGGCTACACCTTC.

This chain uses TRBV5-4 with TRBJ2-3; weak D call: TRBD2 (6 bases). This CDR3 contains 16 residues. The germline CDR1 and CDR2 sequences are SGHNT and YYREEE (reference sequence). Trimming shortened V by 4 bases and J by 4 bases, and 19 bases separated the two germline ends. The CDR3 region has the DNA TGTGCCAGCAGCGCGTCTTTTTTTGGCGGGGCAGATACGCAGTATTTT. This codes for CASSASFFGGADTQYF.

The V call is TRBV11-2, the J call TRBJ2-7; TRBD1 aligns across 10 bases. The germline V gene encodes CDR1 SGHAT and CDR2 FQNNGV. This CDR3 is 16 amino acids long. J was trimmed by 4 bases and V by 3 bases; bases with no gene match: 9. CDR3 sequence reads: CASSLVPGQGRYEQYF. CDR3 sequence (DNA): TGTGCCAGCAGCTTGGTTCCGGGACAGGGGAGGTACGAGCAGTACTTC.

The rearrangement links TRBV6-6 to TRBJ2-5; possibly TRBD1 for D (5 bases). The V gene lost 5 bases and the J gene lost 5 bases, with 18 bases spanning the gap. The CDR3 has 15 residues. Germline lookup yields CDR1 MNHNY and CDR2 SVGAGI (reference sequence). The DNA for the CDR3 is TGTGCCAGCAGTATGAGCAGGGCGTTCGGGGAGACCCAGTACTTC. Protein product: CASSMSRAFGETQYF.

The chain recombines TRBV6-2 or TRBV6-3 with TRBJ2-1; tentative D call: TRBD2 (6 bases). Germline V gene sequence: CDR1 MNHEY, CDR2 SVGEGT. The CDR3 consists of 15 residues. Trimming took off 7 bases at V and 9 bases at J, with 22 bases between the two ends. The CDR3 region is CASTPWTAPEGEQFF. The CDR3 coding sequence is TGTGCCAGCACCCCCTGGACCGCCCCGGAGGGTGAGCAGTTCTTC.

This chain connects TRBV6-2 or TRBV6-3 to TRBJ2-7; 7 positions agree with TRBD1. CDR3 length equals 15 residues. The junction had 4 bases not matched to a gene; V was cut back by 2 bases and J by 0 bases. The germline V gene encodes CDR1 MNHEY and CDR2 SVGEGT. In DNA form, the CDR3 reads TGTGCCAGCAGTTACGGACAGGACCTCTCCTACGAGCAGTACTTC. Protein sequence: CASSYGQDLSYEQYF.

In DNA form, the CDR3 reads TGTGCCAGCAGCCGGGACTCTTATGGTGGCTACACCTTC. Its translation: CASSRDSYGGYTF. This chain links TRBV19 with TRBJ1-2, with TRBD1 as a possible D gene (5 bases). This CDR3 has 13 amino acids. V lost 9 bases to trimming and J lost 7 bases, with 18 bases between them. In germline, CDR1 is LNHDA, CDR2 SQIVND (reference sequence).

The V gene is TRBV18, the J gene TRBJ2-5; TRBD2 aligns across 12 bases. The CDR3 length is 18 residues. In germline, CDR1 is KGHSH, CDR2 LQKENI. With 2 bases clipped from V and 2 bases from J, the junction kept 9 bases outside the gene matches. CDR3 DNA: TGTGCCAGCTCACCAGCGGCTAGCGGGGGGGCCGGGCAAGAGACCCAGTACTTC. Protein product: CASSPAASGGAGQETQYF.

Here the CDR3 reads CASSYSAGIGTGELFF. DNA for the CDR3: TGTGCCAGCAGTTACTCCGCAGGGATCGGCACCGGGGAGCTGTTTTTT. The V gene is TRBV6-2 or TRBV6-3, the J gene TRBJ2-2; D is perhaps TRBD1 (5 bases). The CDR3 length is 16 residues. The V end lost 0 bases, the J end lost 4 bases, and 12 bases lay between the germline ends. In germline, CDR1 is MNHEY, CDR2 SVGEGT.

This chain joins TRBV6-5 and TRBJ1-2, with 8 nucleotides matching TRBD1. J was trimmed by 2 bases and V by 6 bases; bases with no gene match: 8. The germline gives CDR1 MNHEY, CDR2 SVGAGI. The CDR3 spans 15 residues. CDR3 residues: CASREWSGGNYGYTF. The DNA of the CDR3 is TGTGCCAGCAGGGAGTGGTCAGGGGGCAACTATGGCTACACCTTC.

The chain recombines TRBV28 with TRBJ1-1, with D tentatively TRBD1 (6 bases). Germline assignment: CDR1 MDHEN and CDR2 SYDVKM. V was trimmed by 4 bases and J by 2 bases, leaving 20 bases between them. This CDR3 has 17 amino acids. The CDR3 DNA is TGTGCCAGCAGTTCCCACGGACAGCCCACCCTTAACACTGAAGCTTTCTTT. It specifies CASSSHGQPTLNTEAFF.

This clone appeared a few times. The V and J genes are TRBV7-3 and TRBJ2-2; D unresolved. Per germline, CDR1 SGHTA and CDR2 FQGTGA. Trimming took 1 base from V and 3 from J, leaving 6 bases between them. The CDR3 is 14 residues long. The CDR3, as DNA: TGTGCCAGCAGCTTAAGCGGATACACCGGGGAGCTGTTTTTT. It encodes CASSLSGYTGELFF.

The chain carries TRBV18 and TRBJ2-1, with TRBD2 matching over 8 bases. Germline values: CDR1 KGHSH, CDR2 LQKENI. V trimming: 2 bases; J trimming: 4 bases; junction bases outside the gene matches: 7. The CDR3 has 16 residues. CDR3 nucleotides: TGTGCCAGCTCACCATCTATAGCGGGGAGTTACAATGAGCAGTTCTTC. This encodes CASSPSIAGSYNEQFF.

This chain joins TRBV6-4 and TRBJ2-3; maybe TRBD2 (7 bases). Germline loops: CDR1 MRHNA, CDR2 SNTAGT. CDR3 length: 16 amino acids. The ends were cut back, 3 bases at V and 2 bases at J, with 15 bases in the middle. CDR3 bases: TGTGCCAGCAGTGAATTGGAGGGGGGGCACACAGATACGCAGTATTTT. This encodes CASSELEGGHTDTQYF.

This rearrangement joins TRBV21-1 to TRBJ1-5; no check of the table's D call, TRBD1, against the DNA was made. TRBV21-1 is designated a pseudogene. The CDR3 length is 16 residues. CDR3 amino acids: CASNRRSGHPGLPQHF. CDR3 in DNA: TGTGCCAGCAACCGACGATCGGGACATCCAGGTTTGCCCCAGCATTTT.

V is TRBV5-1 and J is TRBJ2-2; D gene uncertain. With 3 bases removed from V and 2 bases from J, the gap between germline ends came to 14 bases. CDR1 and CDR2 from the germline V gene are SGHRS and YFSETQ. The CDR3 consists of 16 residues. The DNA of the CDR3 is TGCGCCAGCAGCTCCACCCTACAGAGAAACACCGGGGAGCTGTTTTTT. It specifies CASSSTLQRNTGELFF.

The V gene is TRBV24-1, the J gene TRBJ2-5, with D maybe TRBD1 (6 bases). The germline CDR1 and CDR2 sequences are KGHDR and SFDVKD. V gave up 4 bases and J gave up 6 bases, with 17 bases separating them. The CDR3 has 15 amino acids. The CDR3, as DNA: TGTGCCACCAGTGACGCCACAGGGCCCTCCCAGACCCAGTACTTC. Translating gives CATSDATGPSQTQYF.